The 10 T cell receptor beta chains below come from one sample, sequenced in a study of T-cell reconstitution after alpha-beta-depleted transplantation in children. The library targeted TCRbeta and was prepared with unique molecular identifiers. TCRdb analysed the PCR reads with MiXCR anew, one entry per CDR3 protein. Among hundreds of thousands of distinct CDR3 sequences, about 12% were seen once, and the ten largest hold around 0.79%. The specimen was PBMCs, collected before TCRalphabeta/CD19-depleted stem cell transplant. The receptors were gathered from a girl aged 2-15 years with congenital amegakaryocytic thrombocytopenia, due to receive a stem cell transplant.

This clonotype was seen just once. This chain uses TRBV5-1 with TRBJ1-1; D unresolved. The germline V gene encodes CDR1 SGHRS and CDR2 YFSETQ. V lost 7 bases and J lost 3, with 16 bases in between. This CDR3 has 14 amino acids. This CDR3 is CASLVGVGYTEAFF. The CDR3 bases are TGCGCCAGCCTCGTTGGGGTCGGCTACACTGAAGCTTTCTTT.

The sample holds many counts of this clonotype. This rearrangement joins TRBV6-6 to TRBJ2-5; D ambiguous. There are 11 residues in the CDR3. The V end was cut by 0 bases, the J end by 5 bases, with 1 base between. From germline, CDR1 is MNHNY and CDR2 SVGAGI (reference sequence). The CDR3 nucleotides read TGTGCCAGCAGTTACTCTGAGACCCAGTACTTC. Protein: CASSYSETQYF.

This clonotype was found a few times. The V and J genes are TRBV15 and TRBJ2-1; TRBD1 matches 8 bases. Germline CDR1 reads LNHNV; CDR2 reads YYDKDF (reference sequence). The CDR3 sequence is 12 residues long. The V gene end was trimmed by 5 bases and the J gene end by 12 bases; junction bases not matched to a gene: 6. In DNA, the CDR3 is TGTGCCACCAGCGGACAGGGAGAAGGGCAGTTCTTC. It is translated as CATSGQGEGQFF.

This chain connects TRBV20-1 to TRBJ2-5; D is undetermined. Trimming pared 6 bases from V and 0 bases from J, leaving 17 bases between. The CDR3 runs to 15 residues. Germline lookup yields CDR1 DFQATT and CDR2 SNEGSKA (reference sequence). Here the CDR3 reads CSAQPPTGNQETQYF. The CDR3 nucleotides read TGCAGTGCCCAACCGCCCACGGGTAACCAAGAGACCCAGTACTTC.

Only a few counts were recorded for this clonotype. The rearrangement uses TRBV7-2 and TRBJ2-5; 8 nucleotides line up with TRBD1. Germline V lookup: CDR1 SGHTA, CDR2 FQGNSA. The CDR3 totals 17 residues. The ends lost 1 base at V and 4 bases at J; junction bases unmatched: 11. CDR3 amino acids: CASSLGRTGSGRETQYF. CDR3 nucleotide sequence: TGTGCCAGCAGCTTAGGACGGACAGGGTCGGGTCGAGAGACCCAGTACTTC.

This clonotype was seen many times. This sequence joins TRBV5-1 and TRBJ2-2, with a possible D match to TRBD2 (7 bases). CDR3 length equals 20 residues. CDR1 and CDR2 (germline): SGHRS, YFSETQ. V lost 1 base to trimming and J lost 2 bases, with 24 bases between them. The CDR3 here is CASSLPAGQRGVINTGELFF. The CDR3 bases are TGCGCCAGCAGCTTGCCCGCCGGACAGCGGGGAGTCATTAACACCGGGGAGCTGTTTTTT.

This clonotype was counted ten times or more. The chain combines TRBV20-1 with TRBJ1-1; the D gene is possibly TRBD1 (6 bases). Trimming left V 3 bases short and J 0 bases short, with 8 bases between. Germline V gene sequence: CDR1 DFQATT, CDR2 SNEGSKA (reference sequence). The length of the CDR3 is 13 residues. CDR3 protein: CSASGTLNTEAFF. The CDR3 nucleotides are TGCAGTGCTAGTGGGACACTGAACACTGAAGCTTTCTTT.

This clonotype was seen at least ten times. The chain couples TRBV4-1 to TRBJ2-7; no definite D call. The CDR3 covers 12 residues. The germline CDR1 and CDR2 sequences are MGHRA and YSYEKL. Deletions cut 1 base from V and 5 bases from J, with 6 bases between. The CDR3 nucleotides are TGCGCCAGCAGCCAAGTAGTGAACGAGCAGTACTTC. It yields the protein CASSQVVNEQYF.

This clonotype was counted at least ten times. This chain connects TRBV5-1 to TRBJ2-7, with unresolved D. This CDR3 comprises 14 residues. V lost 1 base and J 3 bases, leaving 11 bases between the germline ends. Germline V CDR1 and CDR2: SGHRS, YFSETQ. DNA of the CDR3: TGCGCCAGCAGCTTGCGAGTCAGAAGCTACGAGCAGTACTTC. Its protein product is CASSLRVRSYEQYF.

This clonotype was seen many times. The V and J genes are TRBV12-3 or TRBV12-4 and TRBJ2-3; tentative D call: TRBD1 (5 bases). V was cut by 4 bases and J by 8 bases, with 10 bases left in between. This CDR3 comprises 12 residues. The CDR3 DNA sequence: TGTGCCAGCAGTTCCGGTAGGGGTACGCAGTATTTT. Amino acid sequence: CASSSGRGTQYF.